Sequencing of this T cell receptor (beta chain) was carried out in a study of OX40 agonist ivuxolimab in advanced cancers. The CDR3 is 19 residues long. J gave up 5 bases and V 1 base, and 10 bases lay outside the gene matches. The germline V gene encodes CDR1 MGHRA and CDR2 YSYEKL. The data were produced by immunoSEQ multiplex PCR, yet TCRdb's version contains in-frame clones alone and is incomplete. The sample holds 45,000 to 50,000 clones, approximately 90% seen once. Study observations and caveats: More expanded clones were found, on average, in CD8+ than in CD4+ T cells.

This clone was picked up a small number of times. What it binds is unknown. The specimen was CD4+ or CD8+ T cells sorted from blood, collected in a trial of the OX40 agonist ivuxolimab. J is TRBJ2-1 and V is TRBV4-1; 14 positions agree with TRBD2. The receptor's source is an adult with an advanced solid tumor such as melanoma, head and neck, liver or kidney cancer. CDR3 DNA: TGCGCCAGCAGCCAAGTTCCGGGACTAGCGGGAGACCTTAACAATGAGCAGTTCTTC. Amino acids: CASSQVPGLAGDLNNEQFF.